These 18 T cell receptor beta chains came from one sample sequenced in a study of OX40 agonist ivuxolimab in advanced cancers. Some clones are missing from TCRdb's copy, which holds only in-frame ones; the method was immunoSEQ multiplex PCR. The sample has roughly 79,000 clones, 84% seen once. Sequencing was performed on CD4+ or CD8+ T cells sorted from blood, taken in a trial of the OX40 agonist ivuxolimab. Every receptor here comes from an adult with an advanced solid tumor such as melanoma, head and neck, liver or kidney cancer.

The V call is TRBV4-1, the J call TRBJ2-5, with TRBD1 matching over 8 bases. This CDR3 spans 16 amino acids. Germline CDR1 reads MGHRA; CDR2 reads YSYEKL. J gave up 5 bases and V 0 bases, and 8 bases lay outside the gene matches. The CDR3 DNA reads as TGCGCCAGCAGCCAAGATTTGGCAGGGGGCATGGAGACCCAGTACTTC. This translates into CASSQDLAGGMETQYF.

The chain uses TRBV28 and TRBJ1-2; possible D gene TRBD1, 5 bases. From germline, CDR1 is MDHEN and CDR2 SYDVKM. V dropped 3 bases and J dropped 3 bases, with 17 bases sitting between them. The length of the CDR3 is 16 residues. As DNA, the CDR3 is TGTGCCAGCAGTTTGGCAGGGACGGAGGAATACTATGGCTACACCTTC. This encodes CASSLAGTEEYYGYTF.

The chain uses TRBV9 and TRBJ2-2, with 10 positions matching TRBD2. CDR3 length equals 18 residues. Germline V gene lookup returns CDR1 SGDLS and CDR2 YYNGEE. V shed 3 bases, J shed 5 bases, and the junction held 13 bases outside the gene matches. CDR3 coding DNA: TGTGCCAGCAGCGCGGAAGCGGGGAGCGGGAGGGCTACCGGGGAGCTGTTTTTT. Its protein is CASSAEAGSGRATGELFF.

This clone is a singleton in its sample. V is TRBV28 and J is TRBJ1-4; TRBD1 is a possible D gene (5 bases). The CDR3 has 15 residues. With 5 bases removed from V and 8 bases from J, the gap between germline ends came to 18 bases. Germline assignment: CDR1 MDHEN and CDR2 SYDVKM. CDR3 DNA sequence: TGTGCCAGCAGTCCTTCGGACGCGGGACGCGAAAAACTGTTTTTT. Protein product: CASSPSDAGREKLFF.

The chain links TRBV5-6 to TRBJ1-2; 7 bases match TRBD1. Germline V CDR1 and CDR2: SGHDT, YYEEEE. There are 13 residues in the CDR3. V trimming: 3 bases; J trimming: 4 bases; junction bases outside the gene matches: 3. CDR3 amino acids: CASSSDRSYGYTF. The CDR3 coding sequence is TGTGCCAGCAGCTCGGACAGGAGCTATGGCTACACCTTC.

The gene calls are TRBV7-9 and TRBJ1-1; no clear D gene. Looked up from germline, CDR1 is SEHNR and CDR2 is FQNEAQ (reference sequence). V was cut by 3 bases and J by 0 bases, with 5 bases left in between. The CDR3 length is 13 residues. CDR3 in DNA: TGTGCCAGCAGCTTTGCAATGAACACTGAAGCTTTCTTT. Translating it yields CASSFAMNTEAFF.

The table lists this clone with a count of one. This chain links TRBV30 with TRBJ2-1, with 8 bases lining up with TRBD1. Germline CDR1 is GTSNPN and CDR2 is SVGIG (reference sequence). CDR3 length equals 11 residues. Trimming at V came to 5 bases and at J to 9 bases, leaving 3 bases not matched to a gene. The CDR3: CAWSGGGEQFF. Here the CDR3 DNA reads TGTGCCTGGTCAGGGGGCGGTGAGCAGTTCTTC. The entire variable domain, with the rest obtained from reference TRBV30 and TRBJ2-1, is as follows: SQTIHQWPATLVQPVGSPLSLECTVEGTSNPNLYWYRQAAGRGLQLLFYSVGIGQISSEVPQNLSASRPQDRQFILSSKKLLLSDSGFYLCAWSGGGEQFFGPGTRLTVL.

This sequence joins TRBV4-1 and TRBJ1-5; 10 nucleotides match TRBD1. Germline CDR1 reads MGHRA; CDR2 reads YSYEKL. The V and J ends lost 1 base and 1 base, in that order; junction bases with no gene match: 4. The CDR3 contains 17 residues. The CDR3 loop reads CASSQVGQGGSNQPQHF. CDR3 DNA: TGCGCCAGCAGCCAAGTCGGACAGGGGGGGAGCAATCAGCCCCAGCATTTT.

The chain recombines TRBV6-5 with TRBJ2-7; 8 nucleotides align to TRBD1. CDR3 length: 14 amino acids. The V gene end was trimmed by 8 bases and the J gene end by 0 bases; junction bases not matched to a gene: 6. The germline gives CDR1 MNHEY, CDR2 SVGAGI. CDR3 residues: CASGDRLPSYEQYF. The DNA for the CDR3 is TGTGCCAGCGGGGACAGGTTACCCTCCTACGAGCAGTACTTC.

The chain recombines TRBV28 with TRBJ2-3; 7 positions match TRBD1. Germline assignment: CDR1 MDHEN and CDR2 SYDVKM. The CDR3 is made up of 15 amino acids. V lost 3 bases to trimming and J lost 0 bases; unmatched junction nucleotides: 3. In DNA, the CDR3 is TGTGCCAGCAGTTTTAACAGGGGCAGCACAGATACGCAGTATTTT. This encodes CASSFNRGSTDTQYF.

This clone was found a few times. The CDR3 DNA reads as TGTGCCTGGAGTGTCACAGGCCAAACCTCTGGGGCCAACGTCCTGACTTTC. Translated, it gives CAWSVTGQTSGANVLTF. The V gene is TRBV30, the J gene TRBJ2-6, with TRBD1 as a possible D gene (5 bases). There are 17 residues in the CDR3. The ends were cut back, 0 bases at V and 0 bases at J, with 12 bases in the middle. CDR1 GTSNPN and CDR2 SVGIG come from the germline V gene (reference sequence). Full variable domain (missing parts from reference TRBV30 and TRBJ2-6): SQTIHQWPATLVQPVGSPLSLECTVEGTSNPNLYWYRQAAGRGLQLLFYSVGIGQISSEVPQNLSASRPQDRQFILSSKKLLLSDSGFYLCAWSVTGQTSGANVLTFGAGSRLTVL.

The CDR3 region is CASSQEAGNEQYF. The CDR3 DNA reads TGCGCCAGCAGCCAAGAGGCGGGAAACGAGCAGTACTTC. The gene calls are TRBV4-1 and TRBJ2-7, with D perhaps TRBD2 (6 bases). Germline V gene sequence: CDR1 MGHRA, CDR2 YSYEKL. The CDR3 length is 13 residues. V lost 0 bases, J lost 5 bases, and 8 bases lay in between.

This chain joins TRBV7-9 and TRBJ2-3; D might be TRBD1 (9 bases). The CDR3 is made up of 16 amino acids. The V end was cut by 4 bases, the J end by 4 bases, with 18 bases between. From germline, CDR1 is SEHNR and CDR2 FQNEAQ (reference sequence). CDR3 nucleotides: TGTGCCAGCAGCTCGGGGGGGACAGGGAAGGCAGATACGCAGTATTTT. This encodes CASSSGGTGKADTQYF.

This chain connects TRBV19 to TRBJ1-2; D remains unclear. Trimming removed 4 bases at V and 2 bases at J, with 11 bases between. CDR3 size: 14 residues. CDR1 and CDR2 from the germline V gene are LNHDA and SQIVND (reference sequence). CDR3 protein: CASSRGSVNYGYTF. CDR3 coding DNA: TGTGCCAGTAGTAGAGGCAGTGTGAACTATGGCTACACCTTC.

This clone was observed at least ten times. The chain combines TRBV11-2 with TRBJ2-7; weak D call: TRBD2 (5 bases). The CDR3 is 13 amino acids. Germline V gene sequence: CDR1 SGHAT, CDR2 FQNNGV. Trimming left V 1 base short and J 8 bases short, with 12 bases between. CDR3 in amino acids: CASSLAGPGKQYF. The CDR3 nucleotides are TGTGCCAGCAGCTTAGCCGGTCCGGGGAAGCAGTACTTC. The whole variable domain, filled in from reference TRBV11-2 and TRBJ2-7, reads EAGVAQSPRYKIIEKRQSVAFWCNPISGHATLYWYQQILGQGPKLLIQFQNNGVVDDSQLPKDRFSAERLKGVDSTLKIQPAKLEDSAVYLCASSLAGPGKQYFGPGTRLTVT.

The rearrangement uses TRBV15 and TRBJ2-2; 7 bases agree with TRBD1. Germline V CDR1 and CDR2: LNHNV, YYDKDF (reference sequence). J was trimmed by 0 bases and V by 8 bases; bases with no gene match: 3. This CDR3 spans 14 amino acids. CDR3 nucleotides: TGTGCCACCCAGGGGGTTGCGAACACCGGGGAGCTGTTTTTT. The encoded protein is CATQGVANTGELFF.

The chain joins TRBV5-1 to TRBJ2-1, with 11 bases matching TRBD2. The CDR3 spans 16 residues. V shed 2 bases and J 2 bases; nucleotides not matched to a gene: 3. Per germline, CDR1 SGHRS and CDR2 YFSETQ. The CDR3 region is CASSLNSGGAYNEQFF. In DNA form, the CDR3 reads TGCGCCAGCAGCTTAAATAGCGGGGGGGCCTACAATGAGCAGTTCTTC. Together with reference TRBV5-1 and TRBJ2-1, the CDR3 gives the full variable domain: KAGVTQTPRYLIKTRGQQVTLSCSPISGHRSVSWYQQTPGQGLQFLFEYFSETQRNKGNFPGRFSGRQFSNSRSEMNVSTLELGDSALYLCASSLNSGGAYNEQFFGPGTRLTVL.

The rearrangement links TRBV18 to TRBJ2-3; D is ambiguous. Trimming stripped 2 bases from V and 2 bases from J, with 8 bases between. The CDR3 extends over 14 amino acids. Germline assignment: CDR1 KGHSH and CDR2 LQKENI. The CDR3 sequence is CASSPSASTDTQYF. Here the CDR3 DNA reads TGTGCCAGCTCACCATCAGCCTCCACAGATACGCAGTATTTT.